This record concerns one T cell receptor (beta chain) sequence. The record originates from a study of T cell responses to AZD1222 COVID-19 vaccine. Sequenced by immunoSEQ multiplex PCR; TCRdb stores in-frame clones only, minus some. The sample consists of 150,000 to 200,000 clones, under 95% of them appearing once. The analysis combined second doses at about 4 or about 12 weeks. The origin of this receptor is an adult who received the AZD1222 COVID-19 vaccine. The specimen was peripheral blood, collected 28 days after the second AZD1222 dose.

CDR3 protein: CASSPGRDLTGELFF. For the CDR3, the DNA is TGTGCCAGCAGCCCCGGGCGGGACCTCACCGGGGAGCTGTTTTTT. J is TRBJ2-2 and V is TRBV7-6; D may be TRBD2 (6 bases). The CDR3 totals 15 residues. Germline V gene data show CDR1 as SGHVS and CDR2 as FNYEAQ. V lost 5 bases, J lost 4 bases, and 14 bases lay in between.